Sequencing of this T cell receptor (beta chain) was carried out in a study of cytomegalovirus exposure and HLA in healthy donors. Details on this clone: At one of its ends the junction is not consistent with the germline gene, which may arise from a read error.

The PCR used 60 Vbeta and 13 Jbeta primers. Method: immunoSEQ multiplex PCR; TCRdb's copy keeps in-frame clones and lacks some. Its clone listing holds around 78,000 clones. There are 12 residues in the CDR3. The germline gives CDR1 MNHNS, CDR2 SASEGT. The origin of this receptor is a man between 18 and 35 years old in good health and CMV-seropositive. Sequenced input: PBMCs. The V call is TRBV6-1, the J call TRBJ2-7, with 7 positions matching TRBD1. CDR3 sequence: CGSTGAAYEQYF. CDR3 in DNA: TGTGGCAGCACAGGGGCGGCCTACGAGCAGTACTTC.